Following are 7 T cell receptor beta chains from one sample sequenced in a study of blood T cell repertoires in COVID-19 (dated by TCRdb to about 2020). The library was generated by the immunoSEQ multiplex PCR assay. The immuneACCESS repertoire file appears here via TCRdb, limited to in-frame rearrangements. These files lack a portion of the clones; in checked studies, under half of the deficit traces to unresolved V genes, and the cause of the others is not known. This sample gives approximately 280,000 clones in total; around 91% of them show up just once. The ten largest account for approximately 12% of the sample. Sequenced sample: peripheral blood. All receptors come from a woman in her fifties or sixties with acute or convalescent COVID-19.

This clone occurred once. The genes are TRBV12-3 or TRBV12-4 and TRBJ1-5; TRBD1 aligns across 8 bases. This CDR3 region has 13 residues. After removal of 11 bases from V and 5 bases from J, the junction contained 8 bases not matched to a gene. The CDR3 nucleotides read TGTGCCTCCGGACAGGGTCAGCATCAGCCCCAGCATTTT. Protein product: CASGQGQHQPQHF.

V usage is TRBV9 and J usage is TRBJ2-2; 8 nucleotides agree with TRBD2. Germline values: CDR1 SGDLS, CDR2 YYNGEE. The V segment lost 3 bases and the J segment 7 bases; nucleotides outside the gene matches: 11. This CDR3 has 16 residues. CDR3 sequence reads: CASSAGVREDNGELFF. The CDR3 nucleotides read TGTGCCAGCAGCGCCGGGGTGCGGGAGGATAACGGGGAGCTGTTTTTT.

This chain links TRBV10-3 with TRBJ2-7; D possibly corresponds to TRBD1 (6 bases). This CDR3 spans 13 amino acids. Germline V gives CDR1 ENHRY, CDR2 SYGVKD. The ends were cut back, 3 bases at V and 2 bases at J, with 8 bases in the middle. CDR3 nucleotide sequence: TGTGCCATCAGTGAACAGGGTCCCTACGAGCAGTACTTC. It yields the protein CAISEQGPYEQYF.

The sample holds one count of this clone. The rearrangement uses TRBV30 and TRBJ1-2, with D possibly TRBD1 on 6 matching bases. The germline CDR1 and CDR2 sequences are GTSNPN and SVGIG (reference sequence). V lost 4 bases and J lost 0, with 15 bases in between. The CDR3 consists of 15 residues. The CDR3 loop reads CAWKPGHGPNYGYTF. Here the CDR3 DNA reads TGTGCCTGGAAACCGGGACACGGTCCTAACTATGGCTACACCTTC.

The rearrangement links TRBV5-4 to TRBJ2-1; TRBD2 aligns across 8 bases. The V gene end was trimmed by 0 bases and the J gene end by 7 bases; junction bases not matched to a gene: 9. The CDR3 has 16 residues. Germline CDR1 and CDR2: SGHNT and YYREEE (reference sequence). CDR3: CASSLEAGRAANEQFF. The CDR3 DNA reads TGTGCCAGCAGCTTGGAGGCCGGGAGGGCTGCGAATGAGCAGTTCTTC.

This chain connects TRBV7-2 to TRBJ1-3, with 9 bases lining up with TRBD1. With V trimmed by 4 bases and J by 0 bases, 10 bases remained unmatched. The CDR3 length is 18 residues. The germline CDR1 and CDR2 sequences are SGHTA and FQGNSA. The CDR3 here is CASSSGTGRGGSGNTIYF. In DNA form, the CDR3 reads TGTGCCAGCAGCTCCGGGACAGGGAGAGGAGGCTCTGGAAACACCATATATTTT.

As regards this clone: The identical CDR3 is also encoded by other nucleotide sequences in the sample. This chain joins TRBV5-1 and TRBJ2-7; 9 bases are a match to TRBD1. Unmatched junction bases numbered 4, after V lost 4 bases and J lost 2 bases. Germline values: CDR1 SGHRS, CDR2 YFSETQ. The CDR3 spans 14 residues. The CDR3 DNA reads as TGCGCCAGCAGCCCGGGACAGGGAGCCTACGAGCAGTACTTC. This sequence encodes CASSPGQGAYEQYF.